A single sample is the source of the 28 T cell receptor beta chains below, sequenced in a study of tumor-infiltrating lymphocytes in primary liver carcinoma. The authors took blood RNA from unsorted whole blood and also extracted germline DNA. A constant-region primer served to make TCR beta cDNA from approximately 490 ng total RNA. Three rounds of nested multiplex PCR with slightly modified ARM-PCR produced TCR beta libraries. The first two PCR rounds used TRBV1-TRBV30 forward primers with a C-beta reverse primer, about 10 cycles each. TCRdb used MiXCR to reprocess the multiplex PCR reads, holding one entry per CDR3 protein. The repertoire holds approximately 330,000 distinct CDR3 sequences, with almost 65% as singletons. The sequencing sample was made of peripheral blood. These receptors were taken from a man aged 35 to 55 with primary liver carcinoma and hepatitis B virus infection.

As to this clonotype: One junction end does not reproduce the germline sequence, and a read error may be involved. V and J are TRBV11-2 and TRBJ2-5; no reliable D call. CDR3 length: 13 amino acids. CDR1 and CDR2 (germline): SGHAT, FQNNGV. As DNA, the CDR3 is TGTGCCAGCAACTTAGTGGCAGAAGAGACACAGTACTTC. Translation gives CASNLVAEETQYF.

The V call is TRBV6-5, the J call TRBJ2-3; 14 bases are a match to TRBD2. There are 17 residues in the CDR3. CDR1 and CDR2 from the germline V gene are MNHEY and SVGAGI. V was pared by 6 bases and J by 5 bases, with 10 bases of the junction left unmatched. The CDR3 DNA is TGTGCCAGCAGGGGACTAGCGGGAGACTTAAAAGGAGATACGCAGTATTTT. Amino acids: CASRGLAGDLKGDTQYF.

This chain connects TRBV14 to TRBJ2-1; 7 nucleotides agree with TRBD2. Germline values: CDR1 SGHDN, CDR2 FVKESK. V was clipped by 6 bases and J by 12 bases; unmatched bases: 20. This CDR3 is built from 16 residues. This chain's CDR3 is CASRPNGTNGSYGQFF. CDR3 DNA: TGTGCCAGCAGACCAAACGGGACTAACGGGAGCTATGGGCAGTTCTTC.

About this clonotype: This may come from a read error, since a much larger clone is one base off. The rearrangement links TRBV12-3 or TRBV12-4 to TRBJ2-7; no firm D call. V lost 4 bases and J 11 bases, leaving 18 bases between the germline ends. This CDR3 spans 13 amino acids. The CDR3 bases are TGTGCCAGCAGTTCCTCTGCGTTGGGTGAGAAGTACTTC. It specifies CASSSSALGEKYF.

This clonotype was picked up one time. The rearrangement joins TRBV30 to TRBJ2-3; 11 bases line up with TRBD2. This CDR3 comprises 15 residues. Per the germline V gene, CDR1 is GTSNPN and CDR2 is SVGIG (reference sequence). The V gene end was trimmed by 3 bases and the J gene end by 3 bases; junction bases not matched to a gene: 5. The CDR3 DNA reads as TGTGCCTGGAGCACCGGGACTAGCGGAACAGATACGCAGTATTTT. Protein product: CAWSTGTSGTDTQYF.

To note about this clonotype: This may be a read error, as it is one base from a much larger clone. The J gene is TRBJ2-3, the V gene TRBV4-3; 8 positions agree with TRBD1. Germline CDR1 reads LGHNA; CDR2 reads YSLEER. The CDR3 has 14 residues. Unmatched junction bases numbered 9, after V lost 7 bases and J lost 6 bases. CDR3 residues: CASTTQGGADTQYF. CDR3 sequence (DNA): TGCGCCAGCACTACACAGGGGGGTGCGGATACGCAGTATTTT.

At least ten counts were recorded for this clonotype. V and J are TRBV5-5 and TRBJ2-1, with 10 positions matching TRBD2. The V and J ends lost 7 bases and 5 bases, in that order; junction bases with no gene match: 12. CDR1 SGHKS and CDR2 YYEKEE come from the germline V gene (reference sequence). The CDR3 loop spans 16 amino acids. Here the CDR3 reads CASERAGGVGNNEQFF. In DNA form, the CDR3 reads TGTGCCAGCGAGCGAGCGGGAGGGGTGGGTAACAATGAGCAGTTCTTC.

The V and J genes are TRBV28 and TRBJ1-6; 10 nucleotides agree with TRBD1. Germline lookup yields CDR1 MDHEN and CDR2 SYDVKM. V shed 6 bases and J 7 bases; nucleotides not matched to a gene: 12. The length of the CDR3 is 17 residues. The chain's CDR3 is CASRRYADRGQNSPLHF. The CDR3 DNA is TGTGCCAGCAGGCGATACGCCGACAGGGGGCAAAATTCACCCCTCCACTTT. Combining the CDR3 with reference TRBV28 and TRBJ1-6 gives the whole variable domain DVKVTQSSRYLVKRTGEKVFLECVQDMDHENMFWYRQDPGLGLRLIYFSYDVKMKEKGDIPEGYSVSREKKERFSLILESASTNQTSMYLCASRRYADRGQNSPLHFGNGTRLTVT.

This chain uses TRBV5-1 with TRBJ2-5, with TRBD1 identical over 10 bases. Germline trimming cut 4 bases from V and 4 bases from J; bases unmatched to any gene: 7. The CDR3 is 15 amino acids. CDR1 is SGHRS and CDR2 is YFSETQ in the germline V gene. The CDR3 coding sequence is TGCGCCAGCAGCCCACGACAGGGGGCAGGAGAGACCCAGTACTTC. Protein sequence: CASSPRQGAGETQYF.

As concerns this clonotype: Since a much larger clone is just one base distant, this may be a read error. This chain links TRBV4-1 with TRBJ2-7; D not certain. This CDR3 spans 15 amino acids. CDR1 and CDR2 from the germline V gene are MGHRA and YSYEKL. The CDR3 sequence is CAGSQGPALSYEQYF. The CDR3 DNA sequence: TGCGCCGGCAGCCAAGGCCCAGCCCTCTCCTACGAGCAGTACTTC.

The chain carries TRBV4-1 and TRBJ1-4; a weak D match, TRBD1 (6 bases). V lost 0 bases to trimming and J lost 8 bases, with 16 bases between them. CDR3 length: 16 residues. Germline V gives CDR1 MGHRA, CDR2 YSYEKL. The CDR3, as DNA: TGCGCCAGCAGCCAAGATGCTTCAGGGGTGAGGGAAAAACTGTTTTTT. Protein product: CASSQDASGVREKLFF.

Turning to this clonotype: Germline and junction disagree at one end, which may indicate a read error. The rearrangement uses TRBV10-3 and TRBJ2-1; D gene unclear. CDR1 and CDR2 from the germline V gene are ENHRY and SYGVKD. CDR3 size: 16 residues. The CDR3 region is CAISDSRSRLFNVQFF. The DNA for the CDR3 is TGTGCCATCAGTGATAGCAGATCGCGTTTGTTCAATGTGCAGTTCTTC.

In regard to this clonotype: A much bigger clone sits one base away, suggesting this may be a read error. The chain employs TRBV12-3 or TRBV12-4 and TRBJ2-2; the D is unclear. V gave up 2 bases and J gave up 0 bases, with 7 bases separating them. CDR3 size: 15 residues. CDR3 loop: CASSLNTSNTGELFF. CDR3 DNA: TGTGCCAGCAGTTTAAACACCTCGAACACCGGGGAGCTGTTTTTT.

Comments on this clonotype: A much larger clone lies one base from this, so it may be a read error. The V call is TRBV4-3, the J call TRBJ2-3; perhaps TRBD2 as D (6 bases). From germline, CDR1 is LGHNA and CDR2 YSLEER. The CDR3 is 16 amino acids. Trimming left V 0 bases short and J 2 bases short, with 12 bases between. This CDR3 reads CASSQDAPGATDTQYF. In DNA form, the CDR3 reads TGCGCCAGCAGCCAAGACGCGCCGGGAGCCACAGATACGCAGTATTTT.

This chain connects TRBV5-4 to TRBJ2-7; the D gene is possibly TRBD1 (7 bases). The germline V gene encodes CDR1 SGHNT and CDR2 YYREEE (reference sequence). V was shortened by 5 bases and J by 0 bases, with 18 bases between the two germline ends. This CDR3 has 16 amino acids. As DNA, the CDR3 is TGTGCCAGCAGTTTTAGGCGGGGACAGAACTCCTACGAGCAGTACTTC. Its translation: CASSFRRGQNSYEQYF.

Note on this clonotype: This may be a read error, as it is one base from a much larger clone. The gene calls are TRBV10-3 and TRBJ1-5, with unresolved D. The CDR3 is made up of 14 amino acids. Germline V gives CDR1 ENHRY, CDR2 SYGVKD. This CDR3 reads CVISAGIGNQPQHF. Written as DNA, the CDR3 is TGTGTCATCAGTGCGGGGATCGGTAATCAGCCCCAGCATTTT.

The chain uses TRBV11-2 and TRBJ2-1, with D perhaps TRBD2 (5 bases). This CDR3 is built from 16 residues. The V end was cut by 5 bases, the J end by 7 bases, with 21 bases between. In germline, CDR1 is SGHAT, CDR2 FQNNGV. The CDR3 spells CASSETGTREINEQFF. For the CDR3, the DNA is TGTGCCAGCAGCGAAACCGGTACTAGAGAGATTAATGAGCAGTTCTTC.

With respect to this clonotype: A clone one base away is much larger, so this may be a read error. This chain connects TRBV11-3 to TRBJ2-1, with a tentative D call TRBD1 (5 bases). The CDR3 spans 14 residues. V lost 5 bases, J lost 6 bases, and 14 bases lay in between. The germline V gene has CDR1 SGHNT and CDR2 YENEEA. The CDR3 DNA reads TGTGCCAGCAGCCCCAGGACAAGGGGCAATGAGCAGTTCTTC. Protein sequence: CASSPRTRGNEQFF. Looking up the rest from reference TRBV11-3 and TRBJ2-1 gives the full variable domain: EAGVVQSPRYKIIEKKQPVAFWCNPISGHNTLYWYLQNLGQGPELLIRYENEEAVDDSQLPKDRFSAERLKGVDSTLKIQPAELGDSAVYLCASSPRTRGNEQFFGPGTRLTVL.

Concerning this clonotype itself: The germline gene is not matched at one end of the junction; a read error may be the cause. This chain connects TRBV4-1 to TRBJ1-1; TRBD1 agrees at 7 bases. Looked up from germline, CDR1 is MGHRA and CDR2 is YSYEKL. The CDR3 consists of 15 residues. CDR3: CASGHDQGGITEAFF. The CDR3 DNA reads TGCGCCAGCGGCCATGATCAGGGGGGCATCACTGAAGCTTTCTTT.

The chain is built from TRBV19 and TRBJ2-1; 13 bases are a match to TRBD2. V lost 5 bases and J lost 10; bases outside the gene matches: 8. CDR1 is LNHDA and CDR2 is SQIVND in the germline V gene (reference sequence). The CDR3 loop spans 15 amino acids. The CDR3 region has the DNA TGTGCCAGTAGTGTGGGACTAGCGGGAATTTTGGAGCAGTTCTTC. Its translation is CASSVGLAGILEQFF.

In its sample, this clonotype was seen many times. V is TRBV6-2 or TRBV6-3 and J is TRBJ2-3; 11 bases match TRBD2. Germline CDR1 and CDR2: MNHEY and SVGEGT. The V gene end was trimmed by 2 bases and the J gene end by 3 bases; junction bases not matched to a gene: 7. This CDR3 comprises 17 residues. The CDR3 region has the DNA TGTGCCAGCAGTTACGAACTAGCGGGAGTCAGGACAGATACGCAGTATTTT. Protein product: CASSYELAGVRTDTQYF.

In this sample, this clonotype turned up a few times. The V call is TRBV7-9, the J call TRBJ1-6; D call uncertain. V lost 7 bases, J lost 10 bases, and 14 bases lay in between. From germline, CDR1 is SEHNR and CDR2 FQNEAQ (reference sequence). CDR3 length: 13 residues. The CDR3 protein is CASTLGSGSPLHF. DNA of the CDR3: TGTGCCAGCACCTTGGGGTCCGGCTCACCCCTCCACTTT.

CDR3 sequence: CASSPRPGSTDTQYF. DNA of the CDR3: TGTGCCAGCAGCCCAAGGCCAGGATCCACAGATACGCAGTATTTT. This chain joins TRBV7-3 and TRBJ2-3; D is unresolved. CDR1 and CDR2 (germline): SGHTA, FQGTGA. This CDR3 has 15 residues. The V end lost 5 bases, the J end lost 2 bases, and 14 bases lay between the germline ends. The complete variable domain, with remaining parts taken from reference TRBV7-3 and TRBJ2-3, reads GAGVSQTPSNKVTEKGKYVELRCDPISGHTALYWYRQSLGQGPEFLIYFQGTGAADDSGLPNDRFFAVRPEGSVSTLKIQRTERGDSAVYLCASSPRPGSTDTQYFGPGTRLTVL.

This chain joins TRBV4-1 and TRBJ2-7; 12 bases map to TRBD1. The germline CDR1 and CDR2 sequences are MGHRA and YSYEKL. The junction had 15 bases not matched to a gene; V was cut back by 8 bases and J by 4 bases. The CDR3 totals 17 residues. The CDR3 DNA is TGCGCCAGCGGCCCCACAGAAGTGGGACAGGGGGCTTACGAGCAGTACTTC. It codes for CASGPTEVGQGAYEQYF.

With regard to this clonotype: Relative to the germline gene, one junction end is altered; a read error may explain this. The chain has TRBV6-6 and TRBJ2-1, with D unresolved. The CDR3 sequence is 13 residues long. Germline values: CDR1 MNHNY, CDR2 SVGAGI (reference sequence). This CDR3 is CASSLADNNEQLF. The CDR3 region has the DNA TGTGCCAGCAGTTTAGCAGACAACAATGAGCAGCTCTTC.

Details on this clonotype: The CDR3 carries no conserved terminal phenylalanine or tryptophan, so it likely arises from a read error. The chain links TRBV5-4 to TRBJ1-1; D unresolved. The CDR3 has 14 amino acids. Germline CDR1 and CDR2: SGHNT and YYREEE (reference sequence). Between the trimmed V and J ends, which lost 2 bases and 5 bases, there was a span of 13 bases. The CDR3 here is CASSLDGARTEAFC. In DNA, the CDR3 is TGTGCCAGCAGCTTAGACGGAGCACGGACTGAAGCTTTCTGT.

About this clonotype: No conserved phenylalanine or tryptophan is present at the end of the CDR3, so a read error is the likely explanation. Because the CDR3's place on the DNA is in doubt, the DNA is left out and the CDR3 is given as listed by TCRdb. The genes are TRBV11-2 and TRBJ1-6. From germline, CDR1 is SGHAT and CDR2 FQNNGV. The CDR3 has 18 amino acids, counting both end residues. CDR3 loop: CASSSQGFGSSYNSPPHL.

The chain couples TRBV11-3 to TRBJ2-3; 9 nucleotides align to TRBD2. Germline V gene data show CDR1 as SGHNT and CDR2 as YENEEA. This CDR3 spans 17 amino acids. CDR3 region: CSSSLKLAGEGTDTQYF. In DNA form, the CDR3 reads TGTTCAAGCAGCCTAAAGTTAGCGGGAGAAGGCACAGATACGCAGTATTTT. The full variable domain, in which reference TRBV11-3 and TRBJ2-3 provide the parts outside the CDR3, is EAGVVQSPRYKIIEKKQPVAFWCNPISGHNTLYWYLQNLGQGPELLIRYENEEAVDDSQLPKDRFSAERLKGVDSTLKIQPAELGDSAVYLCSSSLKLAGEGTDTQYFGPGTRLTVL.